Sequencing of this T cell receptor beta chain was carried out in a study of shared clonotypes between healthy human individuals. Whole-study context: CD4 naive and CD4 memory each took three plates per donor, while CD8 naive took two and CD8 memory one.

To note about this clone: The antigen is unknown.

This table comes from immunoSEQ multiplex PCR, and its TCRdb copy is limited to in-frame clones, with some not included. The sample has under 2,500,000 clones; roughly 95% are singletons. Study conclusions and caveats: Large depth notwithstanding, sorted-subset sequencing proved incomplete by rarefaction.

The length of the CDR3 is 15 residues. Trimming pared 7 bases from V and 3 bases from J, leaving 18 bases between. Germline CDR1 and CDR2: MNHEY and SVGAGI. The rearrangement joins TRBV6-5 to TRBJ1-2; D is unresolved. The sequence was obtained from a man younger than 35 in good health. Sequenced material: naive CD4+ T cells sorted from blood. Regarding subset: CD45RA+ positively selected. The CDR3 protein is CASTRESRGHYGYTF. CDR3 bases: TGTGCCAGCACTCGAGAGTCGAGAGGGCACTATGGCTACACCTTC.